This note documents a single TCR beta chain sequence. This record belongs to a study of blood T cell repertoires in COVID-19. About the study: The samples span acute and convalescent COVID-19 from the United States, Italy and Spain. PBMCs, B-cell-depleted T cells, or T cells were the source of the cDNA or gDNA that made up the material.

In the original analysis: Reference gene primer amplification in the assay estimated nucleated cell counts. This table comes from immunoSEQ multiplex PCR, and its TCRdb copy is limited to in-frame clones, with some not included. V, J and clone size derive from that table, while D and trimming were established from the DNA sequence. Counted here are more than 110,000 clones, about 80% occurring once; the ten biggest clones make up about 8%. The CDR3 spans 15 residues. Germline V gene sequence: CDR1 SGHNT, CDR2 YYREEE (reference sequence). Between the trimmed V and J ends, which lost 4 bases and 1 base, there was a span of 11 bases.

The sequenced sample consisted of peripheral blood. This chain uses TRBV5-4 with TRBJ2-2, with a weak D call TRBD1 (5 bases). The origin of this receptor is a human donor in a cohort sampled during active COVID-19. CDR3: CASSHPTENTGELFF. CDR3 nucleotide sequence: TGTGCCAGCAGCCACCCGACAGAGAACACCGGGGAGCTGTTTTTT.